Each of the 8 T cell receptor beta chains below was sequenced from the same sample in a study of cytomegalovirus exposure and HLA in healthy donors. Researchers ran the PCR with 60 Vbeta and 13 Jbeta primers. This table comes from immunoSEQ multiplex PCR, and its TCRdb copy is limited to in-frame clones, with some not included. Among under 200,000 clones, around 82% were seen once, and the ten largest hold over 2%. What was sequenced was PBMCs. Receptor source: a man in his fifties or sixties in good health and CMV-seronegative.

The chain couples TRBV27 to TRBJ2-7, with TRBD2 matching 8 bases. This CDR3 has 13 residues. The ends lost 6 bases at V and 4 bases at J; junction bases unmatched: 5. Germline CDR1 MNHEY, CDR2 SMNVEV (reference sequence). In DNA, the CDR3 is TGTGCCAGCAGCCCGGGGGGGGGTTACGAGCAGTACTTC. As protein: CASSPGGGYEQYF.

This chain joins TRBV7-6 and TRBJ1-2, with D hard to call. The ends were cut back, 5 bases at V and 7 bases at J, with 11 bases in the middle. The CDR3 extends over 12 amino acids. Per germline, CDR1 SGHVS and CDR2 FNYEAQ. The CDR3 DNA follows: TGTGCCAGCAGCGCCGATGGGAGTGGCTACACCTTC. This gives the protein CASSADGSGYTF.

J is TRBJ2-7 and V is TRBV11-2; a possible D gene is TRBD2 (5 bases). The CDR3 covers 14 residues. From germline, CDR1 is SGHAT and CDR2 FQNNGV. The V gene lost 2 bases and the J gene lost 1 base, with 9 bases spanning the gap. CDR3 in amino acids: CASSLSGGSYEQYF. CDR3 DNA: TGTGCCAGCAGCTTAAGCGGCGGATCCTACGAGCAGTACTTC.

This sequence joins TRBV6-6 and TRBJ1-4; weak D call: TRBD1 (5 bases). Trimming left V 2 bases short and J 8 bases short, with 15 bases between. Germline loops: CDR1 MNHNY, CDR2 SVGAGI (reference sequence). The CDR3 runs to 15 residues. CDR3 protein: CASSYGGAGGEKLFF. CDR3 coding DNA: TGTGCCAGCAGTTACGGGGGAGCGGGCGGGGAAAAACTGTTTTTT.

The rearrangement uses TRBV27 and TRBJ2-2, with TRBD2 identical over 14 bases. Trimming cost V 3 bases and J 3 bases; bases outside gene matches: 6. The germline gives CDR1 MNHEY, CDR2 SMNVEV (reference sequence). The CDR3 length is 18 residues. CDR3 nucleotide sequence: TGTGCCAGCAGTTTGGGACTAGCGGGAGTATTGGACACCGGGGAGCTGTTTTTT. This encodes CASSLGLAGVLDTGELFF.

In this sample, this clone turned up a few times. The genes are TRBV30 and TRBJ2-1; 9 bases align to TRBD1. Germline CDR1 reads GTSNPN; CDR2 reads SVGIG (reference sequence). Trimming took 7 bases from V and 9 from J; bases not matched to a gene: 10. The CDR3 consists of 13 residues. CDR3 loop: CASQGQGVGEQFF. CDR3 nucleotides: TGTGCCTCCCAGGGACAGGGTGTTGGTGAGCAGTTCTTC.

This chain joins TRBV7-9 and TRBJ2-5, with 8 bases matching TRBD1. V trimming: 5 bases; J trimming: 1 base; junction bases outside the gene matches: 6. The CDR3 runs to 15 residues. Germline V CDR1 and CDR2: SEHNR, FQNEAQ (reference sequence). Here the CDR3 reads CASSRGQVVQETQYF. The CDR3 DNA follows: TGTGCCAGCAGCCGGGGACAGGTAGTCCAAGAGACCCAGTACTTC.

The gene calls are TRBV19 and TRBJ1-5; the match to TRBD1 covers 11 bases. V trimming: 5 bases; J trimming: 5 bases; junction bases outside the gene matches: 2. The germline gives CDR1 LNHDA, CDR2 SQIVND (reference sequence). The CDR3 totals 14 residues. The chain's CDR3 is CASSRDRGDQPQHF. The CDR3 nucleotides read TGTGCCAGTAGTCGGGACAGGGGGGATCAGCCCCAGCATTTT.